This TCR beta chain was sequenced in a study of shared clonotypes between healthy human individuals. The overall study: Plates per donor: three CD4 naive, three CD4 memory, two CD8 naive, one CD8 memory.

CDR1 and CDR2 from the germline V gene are KGHSH and LQKENI. V was trimmed by 3 bases and J by 0 bases, leaving 12 bases between them. The CDR3 runs 16 residues. Study findings and constraints: Tissues were not sampled, only blood, and their repertoires likely differ. The expectation was that sequencing depth would affect clonotype sharing among donors. What rarefaction showed was incomplete sorted-subset sequencing despite large depth.

Only in-frame clones appear in the TCRdb table, and some are missing; sequencing was by immunoSEQ multiplex PCR. The sample yields fewer than 3 million clones, 85% to 95% seen once. Comments on this clone: Its antigen remains unknown.

Sequencing was performed on naive CD4+ T cells from PBMCs. Subset noted: CD45RA+ positively selected. The sequence was collected from a man younger than 35 in good health. Some clones in this sample may be carry-over from other donors' samples. The chain is built from TRBV18 and TRBJ1-3; D uncertain. Here the CDR3 reads CASSPMAANSGNTIYF. The CDR3 region has the DNA TGTGCCAGCTCACCCATGGCTGCCAACTCTGGAAACACCATATATTTT.